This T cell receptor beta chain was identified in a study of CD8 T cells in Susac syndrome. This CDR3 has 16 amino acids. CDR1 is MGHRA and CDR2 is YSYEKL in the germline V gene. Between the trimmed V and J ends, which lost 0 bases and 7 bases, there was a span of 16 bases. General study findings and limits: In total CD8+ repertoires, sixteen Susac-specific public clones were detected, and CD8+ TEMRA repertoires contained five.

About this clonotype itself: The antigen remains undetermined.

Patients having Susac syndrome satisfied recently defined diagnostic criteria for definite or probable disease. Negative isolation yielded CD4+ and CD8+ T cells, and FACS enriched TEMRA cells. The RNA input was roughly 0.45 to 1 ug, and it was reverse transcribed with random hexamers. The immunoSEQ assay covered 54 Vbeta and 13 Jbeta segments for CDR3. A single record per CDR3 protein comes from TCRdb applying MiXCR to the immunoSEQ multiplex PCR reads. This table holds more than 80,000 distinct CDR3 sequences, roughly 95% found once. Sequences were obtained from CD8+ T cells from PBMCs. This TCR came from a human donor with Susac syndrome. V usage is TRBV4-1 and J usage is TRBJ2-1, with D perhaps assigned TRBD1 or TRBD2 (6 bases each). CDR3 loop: CASSQEAGGAGNEQFF. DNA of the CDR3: TGCGCCAGCAGCCAAGAAGCCGGGGGCGCAGGGAATGAGCAGTTCTTC.